This T cell receptor (beta chain) stems from a study of shared clonotypes between healthy human individuals. V shed 4 bases, J shed 5 bases, and the junction held 6 bases outside the gene matches. The CDR3 has 15 residues. CDR1 and CDR2 from the germline V gene are SGHNT and YYREEE (reference sequence). This clone is a singleton in its sample. Sequencing was performed with immunoSEQ multiplex PCR; in TCRdb, only in-frame clones are kept and a portion is missing. The sample contains a few million clones, approximately 92% of which appear only once. This receptor was taken from a man younger than 35 in good health. Sequencing input: naive CD4+ T cells sorted from blood. The subset denotes: CD45RA+ positively selected. The chain uses TRBV5-4 and TRBJ1-4; 9 bases agree with TRBD1. CDR3 region: CASSPGTGLNEKLFF. The CDR3 nucleotides are TGTGCCAGCAGCCCGGGGACAGGGCTAAATGAAAAACTGTTTTTT. Looking up the rest from reference TRBV5-4 and TRBJ1-4 gives the full variable domain: ETGVTQSPTHLIKTRGQQVTLRCSSQSGHNTVSWYQQALGQGPQFIFQYYREEENGRGNFPPRFSGLQFPNYSSELNVNALELDDSALYLCASSPGTGLNEKLFFGSGTQLSVL.